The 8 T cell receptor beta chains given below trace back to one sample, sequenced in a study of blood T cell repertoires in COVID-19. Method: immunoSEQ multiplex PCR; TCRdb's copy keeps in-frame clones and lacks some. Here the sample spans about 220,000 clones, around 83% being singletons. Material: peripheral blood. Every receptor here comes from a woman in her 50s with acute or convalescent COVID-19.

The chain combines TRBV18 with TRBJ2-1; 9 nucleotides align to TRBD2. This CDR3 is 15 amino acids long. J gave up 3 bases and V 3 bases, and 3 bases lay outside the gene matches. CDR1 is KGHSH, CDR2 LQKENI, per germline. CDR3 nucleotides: TGTGCCAGCTCACCTGTAGCGGGAGTCTACAATGAGCAGTTCTTC. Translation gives CASSPVAGVYNEQFF.

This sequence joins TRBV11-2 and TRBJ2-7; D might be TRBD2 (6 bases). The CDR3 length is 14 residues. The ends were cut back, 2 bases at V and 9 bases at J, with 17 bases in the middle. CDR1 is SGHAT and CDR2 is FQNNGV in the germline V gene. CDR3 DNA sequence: TGTGCCAGCAGCTTACCAGGAGGGGACTCCGTGCAGTACTTC. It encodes CASSLPGGDSVQYF.

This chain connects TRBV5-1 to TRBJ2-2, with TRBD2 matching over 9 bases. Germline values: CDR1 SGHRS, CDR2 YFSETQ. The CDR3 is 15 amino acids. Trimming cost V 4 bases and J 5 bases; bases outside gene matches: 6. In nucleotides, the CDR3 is TGCGCCAGCAGCGCCTTAGCGGGAGCAACCGGGGAGCTGTTTTTT. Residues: CASSALAGATGELFF.

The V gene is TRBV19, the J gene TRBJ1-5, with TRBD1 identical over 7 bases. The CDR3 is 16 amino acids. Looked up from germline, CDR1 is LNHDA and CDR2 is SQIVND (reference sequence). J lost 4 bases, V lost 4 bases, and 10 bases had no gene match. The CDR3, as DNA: TGTGCCAGTAGTACCGAGACAGGGCGGATAAATCAGCCCCAGCATTTT. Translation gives CASSTETGRINQPQHF.

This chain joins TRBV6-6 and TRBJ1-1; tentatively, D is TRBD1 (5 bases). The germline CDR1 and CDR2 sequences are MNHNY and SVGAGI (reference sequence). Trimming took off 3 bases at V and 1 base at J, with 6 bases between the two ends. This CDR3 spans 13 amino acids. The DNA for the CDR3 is TGTGCCAGCAGTTATGGACAGAACACTGAAGCTTTCTTT. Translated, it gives CASSYGQNTEAFF.

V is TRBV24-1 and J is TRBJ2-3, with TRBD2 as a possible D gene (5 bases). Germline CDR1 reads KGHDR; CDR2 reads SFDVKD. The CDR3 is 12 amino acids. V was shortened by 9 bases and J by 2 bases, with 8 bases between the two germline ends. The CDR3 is CATGSFTDTQYF. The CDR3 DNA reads TGTGCCACCGGGAGCTTCACAGATACGCAGTATTTT.

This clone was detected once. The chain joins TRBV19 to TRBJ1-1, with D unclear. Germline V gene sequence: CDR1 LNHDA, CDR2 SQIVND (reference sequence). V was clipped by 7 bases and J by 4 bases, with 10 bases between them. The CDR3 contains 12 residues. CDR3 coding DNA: TGTGCCAGTATGGCGGGGTCCACTGAAGCTTTCTTT. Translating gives CASMAGSTEAFF.

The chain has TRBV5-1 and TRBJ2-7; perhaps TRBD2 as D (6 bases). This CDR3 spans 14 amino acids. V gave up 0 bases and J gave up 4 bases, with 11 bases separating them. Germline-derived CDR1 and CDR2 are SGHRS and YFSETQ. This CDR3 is CASSLESRGYEQYF. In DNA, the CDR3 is TGCGCCAGCAGCTTGGAAAGCCGGGGGTACGAGCAGTACTTC.